The following is a T cell receptor (beta chain) sequence with its context. No antigen is known for it. No clone much larger than this one lies a single base away; base qualities are absent. The cohort comprised approximately 700 healthy bone marrow donors. At the time of sampling, every cohort member was nominally healthy, though immune exposures that went unrecorded were likely present. The donor tested CMV seronegative and was one of the 352 seronegative cohort members. Every donor gave a peripheral blood sample, and the peripheral blood mononuclear cells from that sample were used for TCR beta sequencing. The Qiagen DNeasy Blood Extraction Kit was used to extract genomic DNA from the blood cell samples. The CDR3, cysteine through phenylalanine, is 14 amino acids long. This entry keeps only the CDR3 DNA: 42 bases, framed from base 1. Trimming at the junction amounts to 5 bases on V and 0 bases on J, and the germline ends lie 10 bases apart. CDR1 and CDR2 were assigned from the germline V gene (reference sequence) as SEHNR and FQNEAQ.

The library was made by the immunoSEQ multiplex PCR assay. A mixture of 60 forward primers for TCR Vbeta segments and 13 reverse primers for TCR Jbeta segments was used in the multiplex PCR. The CDR3 region of rearranged TCR beta genes was amplified from genomic DNA with a multiplex PCR assay. Amplified TCR beta libraries were sequenced as 87-base-pair reads on the Illumina HiSeq System. Per the authors' processing: A later analysis counted tens of millions of unique TCR beta chains across the 666 repertoires, and around 9.9 million of these chains were shared by at least two donors. Raw reads were error-corrected and collapsed into unique sequences by a nearest-neighbor algorithm in which closely related sequences were merged to remove PCR and sequencing errors. V, D and J gene segments were assigned by aligning CDR3 sequences to IMGT reference sequences. For a sequence to be retained, a match of at least six nucleotides was required to both a V gene segment and a J gene segment. Rearrangements were classified as productive when the CDR3 lacked stop codons and remained in frame with V and J, and all other rearrangements were classified as non-productive. Following IMGT convention, CDR3 was defined as the stretch from the second conserved V-encoded cysteine to the conserved J-encoded phenylalanine. In an earlier analysis of just under 600 of the donors, sequences lacking an unambiguous match to a single V gene segment were excluded. An earlier analysis of under 750 of the donors called V segments functional above 56.7% productive rearrangements and segregating when the between-donor standard deviation exceeded 5%. A statistical classification framework was developed to diagnose cytomegalovirus status using the catalog of TCR beta chain sequences. In a later analysis, V and J genes were assigned by comparing TCR nucleotide sequences against IMGT/GENE-DB human TR gene sequences. The TCRdist pipeline was used in a later analysis to assign CDR3 sequences and most-parsimonious VDJ recombination scenarios. In a later analysis, each TCR beta chain was defined by its CDR3 amino acid sequence together with its V-gene family, and reads without a unique V-gene family were excluded. To address suspected cross-contamination and a sequencing artifact, a later analysis removed over 500 highly shared, low-generation-probability nucleotide sequences. In a later analysis, a clonal expansion index was calculated for each public chain from normalized within-repertoire ranks of inferred template counts. A later analysis computed generation probabilities with a VDJ recombination model fitted to out-of-frame rearrangements, and checked the results against IGoR. In a later analysis, hypergeometric tests were used to score TCR-TCR, TCR-HLA and TCR-CMV co-occurrence, with a repertoire-size bias correction applied to TCR pairs. In a later analysis, false discovery rates were estimated by permuting HLA or CMV assignments 20 times. In a later analysis, co-occurring TCRs were grouped using DBSCAN, with TCRdist sequence similarity added in when clustering inside HLA-allele-positive subsets. For co-occurrence clustering, repertoires with fewer than 30,000 or more than 120,000 public chains were excluded, along with a handful of repertoires with anomalous nucleotide sharing. In TCRdb, the immuneACCESS table is reduced to in-frame sequences with V and J assigned. These tables do not hold every clone; where another copy was compared, an unresolved V gene accounts for under half, and the others remain unexplained. For V, J and clone size, that table is used; D and trimming come from the DNA. The sample table holds about 140,000 clones, of which around 85% were seen once. The ten largest clones capture 1.2% of the sample.

The sample comes from a study of cytomegalovirus exposure and HLA in healthy donors (TCRdb year 2017). In the study overall: According to an earlier analysis of 587 of the donors, some 180 million T cells yielded over 100 million unique TCR beta sequences and 276 Gb of sequence data. Genome-wide SNP genotypes for about 55% of the 666 donors were used in a later genetic analysis, which treated that subset as a discovery cohort. Every repertoire in the discovery cohort had been generated on one and the same sequencing platform. A handful of DR-DQ haplotypes were handled as single units for association and clustering because linkage in the cohort was strong. To study patterns of TCR occurrence, a later analysis re-analyzed previously published TCR beta repertoires from 600 to 750 donors and added high-resolution HLA genotyping. Donor age, sex, ethnicity and CMV serostatus were collected together with the repertoire data. Class I and class II HLA loci were covered by the typing at four-digit resolution. Across some 400 genotyped donors of the cohort, an average of roughly 250,000 unique TCR beta nucleotide sequences per donor were sequenced, and approximately 17% of those sequences were non-productive. An early release covering roughly 640 HLA-typed donors comprised about 300 gigabases of sequencing data and approximately 80 million unique TCR sequences. The later analysis used no new phenotypic data to find candidate immune exposures, relying instead on TCR beta sequences and their occurrence across donors. An earlier analysis of approximately 630 of the donors applied high-throughput TCR beta sequencing to assess whether each TCR beta V gene segment acted as functional or pseudogenic. Along with the approximately 600-subject first cohort, a separate validation cohort of 120 different subjects was used. Using immunosequencing, the study profiled T cell repertoires from around 670 subjects and related those repertoires to cytomegalovirus serostatus. The genetic ancestry cluster associated with self-reported Caucasian donors included 70% to 85% of the approximately 410 genotyped donors. The study was designed to test whether signatures of past pathogen exposure could be identified by cataloging public T cell receptors. To predict cytomegalovirus infection status, the study brought together high-throughput TCR immunosequencing, statistical association of individual TCRs with disease status, and machine learning. The number of typed donors differed by locus: about 620-640 for A, B, C, DRB1 and DQB1; 522 for DQA1; some 590 for DPA1; and approximately 450 for DPB1. Results the study describes overall, beyond this receptor: This cohort had only TCR beta chains sequenced, and the lack of alpha or paired-chain data limited which features could be detected. A further reported finding was that TCR beta sequences accurately predicted the HLA-A and HLA-B alleles for most subjects in the first cohort. A total of roughly 160 TCR beta chains were listed by the study as associated with cytomegalovirus. In both the original and validation cohorts, the classifier was reported to diagnose cytomegalovirus status with high specificity and sensitivity. Because HLA typing was unavailable for some donors at each locus, only the typed subset was used in association tests. In a later analysis, most CMV-associated TCR beta chains were found to appear HLA-restricted, with HLA associations seemingly driven largely by CMV exposure. The authors suggested that the approach could potentially be generalized to other disease states and immunological phenotypes. According to a later analysis, TCR association rates differed among HLA loci, with DRB1 alleles showing the most associated TCRs and HLA-C alleles showing the fewest. Compared with the roughly 710-donor mean, donors in an Asian-associated ancestry cluster had fewer N-insertions in productive TCRs, according to a later genetic analysis. While some public TCRs were present in many individuals, most TCR sequences turned up only very rarely across donors. Correlated functional status among segregating V segments might reflect linkage disequilibrium, but an unknown experimental factor could not be ruled out. A later analysis reported that several top co-occurrence clusters appeared linked to parvovirus B19, influenza, CMV and Epstein-Barr virus. A later genetic analysis associated a missense DCLRE1C variant with V-gene and J-gene trimming of TCR beta chains, and an independent cohort replicated the association. Roughly uniform sequencing depth across donors was assumed in presence/absence analyses, although this assumption may not hold. Because counts were too low, around 18 rarely observed V segments, including chromosome 9 orphons, were left out of the earlier analysis of approximately 500 of the donors. At a false discovery rate of 0.05, a later analysis linked roughly 17,000 TCR beta sequences to specific HLA alleles. Some IMGT-functional V segments, including TRBV6-2 and TRBV6-3, could not be distinguished by the 87-base-pair reads and were therefore excluded. The sequencing pipeline was judged likely to have produced a cluster of highly shared sequence variants as a technical artifact. In vitro tests confirmed that a few of the cytomegalovirus-associated TCR beta chains recognize cytomegalovirus antigens. When HLA alleles, especially DR and DQ, strongly co-occurred, TCR associations were difficult to assign to individual alleles. For the cohort, immune exposure information was limited to CMV serostatus. Broadly in line with IMGT annotations, most TCR beta V segments showed up in productive rearrangements about 87% or about 30% of the time in an earlier analysis of 587 of the donors. Compared with equally common non-associated chains, HLA-associated TCR beta chains in a later analysis were more clonally expanded and had lower generation probabilities.

The sequence was obtained from a female donor in good health and CMV-seronegative. The chain is encoded by TRBV7-9 joined to TRBJ1-1; the D region possibly corresponds to TRBD1 (5 bases align). Sequenced: PBMCs. The CDR3 amino acid sequence is: CASSRGQVNTEAFF. The sequence in DNA is TGTGCCAGCAGCCGCGGACAAGTGAACACTGAAGCTTTCTTT. The CDR3, completed at both ends by the reference TRBV7-9 and TRBJ1-1 genes, gives the full variable domain DTGVSQNPRHKITKRGQNVTFRCDPISEHNRLYWYRQTLGQGPEFLTYFQNEAQLEKSRLLSDRFSAERPKGSFSTLEIQRTEQGDSAMYLCASSRGQVNTEAFFGQGTRLTVV.